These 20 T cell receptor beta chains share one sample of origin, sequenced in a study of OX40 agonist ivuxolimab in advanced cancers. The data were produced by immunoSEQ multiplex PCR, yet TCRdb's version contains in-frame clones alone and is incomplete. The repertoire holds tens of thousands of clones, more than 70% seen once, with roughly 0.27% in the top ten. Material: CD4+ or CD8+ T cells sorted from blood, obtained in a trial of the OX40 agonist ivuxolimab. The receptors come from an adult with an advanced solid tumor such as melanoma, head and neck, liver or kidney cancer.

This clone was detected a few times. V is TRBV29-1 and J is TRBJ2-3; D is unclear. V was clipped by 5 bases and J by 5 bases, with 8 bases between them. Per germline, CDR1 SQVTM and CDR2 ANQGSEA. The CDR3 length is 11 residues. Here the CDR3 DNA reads TGCAGCGTTCCGCTCGGAGATACGCAGTATTTT. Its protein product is CSVPLGDTQYF.

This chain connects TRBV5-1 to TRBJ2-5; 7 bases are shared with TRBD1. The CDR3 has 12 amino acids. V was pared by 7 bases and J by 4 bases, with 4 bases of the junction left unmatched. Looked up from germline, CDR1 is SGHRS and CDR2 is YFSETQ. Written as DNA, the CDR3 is TGCGCCAGCTCTCCAGGGGGAGAGACCCAGTACTTC. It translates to CASSPGGETQYF. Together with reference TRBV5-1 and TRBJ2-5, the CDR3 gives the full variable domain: KAGVTQTPRYLIKTRGQQVTLSCSPISGHRSVSWYQQTPGQGLQFLFEYFSETQRNKGNFPGRFSGRQFSNSRSEMNVSTLELGDSALYLCASSPGGETQYFGPGTRLLVL.

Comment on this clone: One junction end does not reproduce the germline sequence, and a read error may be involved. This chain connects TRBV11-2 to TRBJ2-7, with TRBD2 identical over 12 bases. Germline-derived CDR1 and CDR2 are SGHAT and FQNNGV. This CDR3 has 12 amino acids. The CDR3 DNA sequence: TGTGCCAACAGGATGACTAGCGGGAGTCTCTCCTTC. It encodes CANRMTSGSLSF.

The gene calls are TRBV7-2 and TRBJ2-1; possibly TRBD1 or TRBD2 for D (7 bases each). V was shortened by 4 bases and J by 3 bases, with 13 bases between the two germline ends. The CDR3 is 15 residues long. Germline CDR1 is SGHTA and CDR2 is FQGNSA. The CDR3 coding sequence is TGTGCCAGCAGCTCGACAGGGACTAACTACAATGAGCAGTTCTTC. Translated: CASSSTGTNYNEQFF.

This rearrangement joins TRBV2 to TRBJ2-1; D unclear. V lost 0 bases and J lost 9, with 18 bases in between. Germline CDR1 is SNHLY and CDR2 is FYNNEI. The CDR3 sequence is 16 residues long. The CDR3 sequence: CASSEAGFEARAEQFF. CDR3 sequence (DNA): TGTGCCAGCAGTGAAGCGGGGTTTGAGGCACGCGCTGAGCAGTTCTTC. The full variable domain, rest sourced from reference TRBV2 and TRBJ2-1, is EPEVTQTPSHQVTQMGQEVILRCVPISNHLYFYWYRQILGQKVEFLVSFYNNEISEKSEIFDDQFSVERPDGSNFTLKIRSTKLEDSAMYFCASSEAGFEARAEQFFGPGTRLTVL.

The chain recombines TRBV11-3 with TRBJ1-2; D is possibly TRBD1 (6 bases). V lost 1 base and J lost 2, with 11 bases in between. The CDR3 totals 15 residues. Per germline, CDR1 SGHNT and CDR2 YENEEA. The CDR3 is CASSLGAGANYGYTF. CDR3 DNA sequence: TGTGCCAGCAGCTTAGGCGCGGGGGCGAACTATGGCTACACCTTC.

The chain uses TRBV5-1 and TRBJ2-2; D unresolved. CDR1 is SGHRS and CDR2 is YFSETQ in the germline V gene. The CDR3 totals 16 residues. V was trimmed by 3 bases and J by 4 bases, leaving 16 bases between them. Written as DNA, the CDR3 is TGCGCCAGCAGCTCCCCCCCCGTGGCCCCCACCGGGGAGCTGTTTTTT. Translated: CASSSPPVAPTGELFF.

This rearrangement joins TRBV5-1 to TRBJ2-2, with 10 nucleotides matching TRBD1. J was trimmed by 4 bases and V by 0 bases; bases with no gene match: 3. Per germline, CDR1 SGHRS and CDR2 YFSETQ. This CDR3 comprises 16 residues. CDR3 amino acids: CASSLGQGASTGELFF. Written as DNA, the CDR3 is TGCGCCAGCAGCTTGGGACAGGGGGCGAGCACCGGGGAGCTGTTTTTT.

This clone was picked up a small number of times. The CDR3 protein is CSVVRSGANVLTF. The CDR3 DNA reads as TGCAGCGTTGTTCGCTCTGGGGCCAACGTCCTGACTTTC. The gene calls are TRBV29-1 and TRBJ2-6; D is ambiguous. The length of the CDR3 is 13 residues. Trimming removed 4 bases from V and 0 bases from J, with 4 bases in between. Germline assignment: CDR1 SQVTM and CDR2 ANQGSEA.

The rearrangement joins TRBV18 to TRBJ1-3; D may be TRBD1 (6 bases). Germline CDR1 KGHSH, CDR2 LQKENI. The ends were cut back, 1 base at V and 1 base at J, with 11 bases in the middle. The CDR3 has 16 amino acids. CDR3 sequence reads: CASSPRTGTSGNTIYF. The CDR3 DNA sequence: TGTGCCAGCTCACCACGCACCGGGACATCTGGAAACACCATATATTTT.

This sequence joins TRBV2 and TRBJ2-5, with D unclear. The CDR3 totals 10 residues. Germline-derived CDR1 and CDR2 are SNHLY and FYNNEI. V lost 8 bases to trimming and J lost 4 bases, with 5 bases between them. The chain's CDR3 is CASGSETQYF. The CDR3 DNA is TGTGCCAGCGGTTCAGAGACCCAGTACTTC.

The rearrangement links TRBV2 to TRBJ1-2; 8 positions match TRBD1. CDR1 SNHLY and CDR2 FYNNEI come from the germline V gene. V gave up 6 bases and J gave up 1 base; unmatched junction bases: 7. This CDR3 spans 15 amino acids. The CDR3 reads CASRGGTGINYGYTF. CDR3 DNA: TGTGCCAGCAGGGGGGGGACAGGAATTAACTATGGCTACACCTTC.

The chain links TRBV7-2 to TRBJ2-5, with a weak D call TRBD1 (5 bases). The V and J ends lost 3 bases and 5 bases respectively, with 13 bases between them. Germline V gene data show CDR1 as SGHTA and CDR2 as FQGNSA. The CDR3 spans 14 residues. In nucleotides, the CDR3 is TGTGCCAGCAGCTTTTGGATGGGGCGGGAGACCCAGTACTTC. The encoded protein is CASSFWMGRETQYF.

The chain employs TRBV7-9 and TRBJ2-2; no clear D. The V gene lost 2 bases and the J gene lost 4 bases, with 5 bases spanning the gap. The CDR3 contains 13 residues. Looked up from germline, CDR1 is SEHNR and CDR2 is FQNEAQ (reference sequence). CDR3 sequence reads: CASSLYATGELFF. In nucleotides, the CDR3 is TGTGCCAGCAGCTTATATGCCACCGGGGAGCTGTTTTTT.

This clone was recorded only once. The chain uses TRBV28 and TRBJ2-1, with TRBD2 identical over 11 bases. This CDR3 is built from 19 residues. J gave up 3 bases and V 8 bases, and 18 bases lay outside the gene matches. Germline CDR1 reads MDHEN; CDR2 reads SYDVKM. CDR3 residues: CASGPLGGSGRGFYNEQFF. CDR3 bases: TGTGCCAGCGGCCCCCTGGGTGGTAGCGGGAGGGGGTTCTACAATGAGCAGTTCTTC.

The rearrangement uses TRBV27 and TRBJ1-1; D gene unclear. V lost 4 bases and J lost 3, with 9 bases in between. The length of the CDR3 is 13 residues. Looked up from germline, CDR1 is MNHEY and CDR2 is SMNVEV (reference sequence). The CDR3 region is CASSSDLYTEAFF. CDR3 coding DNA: TGTGCCAGCAGTTCAGACTTGTACACTGAAGCTTTCTTT.

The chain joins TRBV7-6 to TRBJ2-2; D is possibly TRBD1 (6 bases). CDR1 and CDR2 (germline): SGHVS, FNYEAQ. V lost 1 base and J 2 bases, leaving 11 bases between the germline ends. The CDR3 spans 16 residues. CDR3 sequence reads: CASSLGNRANTGELFF. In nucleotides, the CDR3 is TGTGCCAGCAGCTTAGGAAACAGGGCAAACACCGGGGAGCTGTTTTTT.

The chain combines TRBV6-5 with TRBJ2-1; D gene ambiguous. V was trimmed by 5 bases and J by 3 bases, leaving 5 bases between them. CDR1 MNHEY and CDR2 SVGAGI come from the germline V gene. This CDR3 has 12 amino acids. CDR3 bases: TGTGCCAGCAGTCAGAACTACAATGAGCAGTTCTTC. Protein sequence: CASSQNYNEQFF.

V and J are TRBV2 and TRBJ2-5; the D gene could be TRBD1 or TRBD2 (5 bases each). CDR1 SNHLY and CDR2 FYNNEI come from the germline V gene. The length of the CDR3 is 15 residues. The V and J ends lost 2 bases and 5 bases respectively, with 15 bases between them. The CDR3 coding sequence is TGTGCCAGCAGTGAACGGGCCAGGGAGTGGGAGACCCAGTACTTC. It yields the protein CASSERAREWETQYF.

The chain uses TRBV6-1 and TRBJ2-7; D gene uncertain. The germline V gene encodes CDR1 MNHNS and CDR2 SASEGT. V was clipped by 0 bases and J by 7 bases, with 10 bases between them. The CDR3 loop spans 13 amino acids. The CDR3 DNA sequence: TGTGCCAGCAGTGAAGCGCTTCGGTGGGAGCAGTACTTC. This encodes CASSEALRWEQYF.